This TCR beta chain originates from a study of T-cell reconstitution after alpha-beta-depleted transplantation in children. Germline V gene lookup returns CDR1 SGHRS and CDR2 YFSETQ. Trimming took 1 base from V and 2 from J, leaving 9 bases between them. CDR3 length equals 15 residues. Whole-study findings and limits: In patients about two months after transplant, alpha-beta T cells reportedly arose from several hundred expanded graft clones. Several patients had high TCRbeta diversity at day 60; it came from surviving recipient T cells and thymic progenitors. One year post-transplant, T-cell counts and diversity were largely derived from T cells produced anew.

The authors prepared the TCRbeta library with unique molecular identifiers. TCRdb processed the PCR reads anew with MiXCR; each CDR3 protein has one entry. The data show over 200,000 distinct CDR3 sequences, roughly 10% seen once. This clonotype was counted at least ten times. Its matching antigen is unknown. This chain connects TRBV5-1 to TRBJ2-2, with no clear D. Sequenced here: PBMCs, sampled before TCRalphabeta/CD19-depleted stem cell transplant. This receptor was identified in a child less than two years old with acute myeloid leukemia, due to receive a stem cell transplant. CDR3 region: CASSLSPDNTGELFF. DNA for the CDR3: TGCGCCAGCAGCTTGTCTCCGGATAACACCGGGGAGCTGTTTTTT.